This T cell receptor (beta chain) was obtained from a study of T cells after yellow fever vaccination. TCR cDNA, made by 5'RACE template switching, carried an added universal primer site and UMIs. One entry per CDR3 protein results from TCRdb running MiXCR on the 5' RACE reads. The sample yields roughly 310,000 distinct CDR3 sequences, 8.5% to 9% seen once. Overall study findings and caveats: Post-booster reappearance was seen for most primary-vaccination clones (roughly 96% CD4, about 88% CD8). A limited proportion of clonotypes was detected within both the CD4 and CD8 compartments.

With respect to this clonotype: The antigen is undetermined.

CDR3 length: 13 residues. The V gene lost 3 bases and the J gene lost 3 bases, with 11 bases spanning the gap. Germline V gives CDR1 DFQATT, CDR2 SNEGSKA (reference sequence). Sequences were derived from PBMCs, sampled on the day of the first yellow fever vaccination. The source is a man aged 18-30 years who received the YFV17D yellow fever vaccine. The rearrangement joins TRBV20-1 to TRBJ1-2, with D uncertain. The DNA of the CDR3 is TGCAGTGCTAGGCCCAGCCTAGACTATGGCTACACCTTC. The encoded protein is CSARPSLDYGYTF.